These T cell receptor beta chains were read from a single sample in a study of control samples from healthy donors and cancer patients. Produced via immunoSEQ multiplex PCR; TCRdb's table is partial and in-frame only. In the table there are about 55,000 clones, roughly 95% of which are singletons. Sequencing was performed on blood. All receptors come from a woman in her late teens or twenties in good health. CDR3s include the opening cysteine and the closing phenylalanine or tryptophan. Fields, in order: V gene, J gene, D gene, clone size, CDR3 protein, CDR3 DNA. A D gene is named only where the DNA matches it firmly. Expanded clones are given a class, and other clones once, few, many or no size at all.

V: TRBV5-6; J: TRBJ2-7; D: .; size: .; CDR3: CASSSHHGGNAYEQYF; DNA: TGTGCCAGCAGCTCTCACCATGGGGGAAATGCCTACGAGCAGTACTTC
V: TRBV6-1; J: TRBJ2-2; D: TRBD2; size: .; CDR3: CASSEALPGLAGVTGELFF; DNA: TGTGCCAGCAGTGAAGCGCTCCCGGGACTAGCGGGGGTGACCGGGGAGCTGTTTTTT
V: TRBV6-2/TRBV6-3; J: TRBJ2-1; D: .; size: .; CDR3: CASSYPINNEQFF; DNA: TGTGCCAGCAGTTACCCGATTAACAATGAGCAGTTCTTC
V: TRBV7-2; J: TRBJ2-1; D: .; size: .; CDR3: CASSLQRLGEQFF; DNA: TGTGCCAGCAGCTTACAACGGCTTGGGGAGCAGTTCTTC
V: TRBV6-1; J: TRBJ1-4; D: .; size: once; CDR3: CASSEPGRGGEKLFF; DNA: TGTGCCAGCAGTGAACCAGGGCGGGGAGGTGAAAAACTGTTTTTT
V: TRBV7-2; J: TRBJ2-3; D: .; size: .; CDR3: CASSLPGVWGTDTQYF; DNA: TGTGCCAGCAGCTTACCGGGCGTGTGGGGCACAGATACGCAGTATTTT
V: TRBV7-8; J: TRBJ2-3; D: TRBD2; size: .; CDR3: CASSTRLAGGTDTQYF; DNA: TGTGCCAGCAGCACCCGACTAGCGGGGGGCACAGATACGCAGTATTTT
V: TRBV5-8; J: TRBJ1-2; D: .; size: .; CDR3: CASRRGDPGYGYTF; DNA: TGTGCCAGCAGGCGTGGTGATCCGGGTTATGGCTACACCTTC
V: TRBV27; J: TRBJ2-7; D: TRBD2; size: .; CDR3: CASSLRSGGSEQYF; DNA: TGTGCCAGCAGTTTACGTAGCGGGGGAAGCGAGCAGTACTTC
V: TRBV10-3; J: TRBJ1-1; D: .; size: .; CDR3: CAISESEGNTEAFF; DNA: TGTGCCATCAGTGAGTCTGAGGGCAACACTGAAGCTTTCTTT
V: TRBV21-1; J: TRBJ2-7; D: .; size: .; CDR3: CASSKALWGTGLDHEQYF; DNA: TGTGCCAGCAGCAAAGCGCTTTGGGGCACAGGGTTGGATCACGAGCAGTACTTC
V: TRBV5-5; J: TRBJ2-7; D: .; size: .; CDR3: CASSQPSFGAYEQYF; DNA: TGTGCCAGCAGTCAGCCCTCCTTTGGAGCCTACGAGCAGTACTTC
V: TRBV6-6; J: TRBJ1-2; D: TRBD1; size: .; CDR3: CASSPRYGTGGVGYGYTF; DNA: TGTGCCAGCAGTCCCCGTTATGGGACAGGGGGCGTTGGCTATGGCTACACCTTC
V: TRBV7-9; J: TRBJ2-5; D: .; size: .; CDR3: CASRPGQSRETQYF; DNA: TGTGCCAGCAGACCCGGACAGTCAAGGGAGACCCAGTACTTC
V: TRBV19; J: TRBJ2-7; D: TRBD1; size: .; CDR3: CASSTPSGTGGVVSHEQYF; DNA: TGTGCCAGTAGTACACCCTCCGGGACAGGGGGCGTAGTCAGCCACGAGCAGTACTTC
V: TRBV7-9; J: TRBJ2-1; D: TRBD2; size: .; CDR3: CASSLVAGGLNEQFF; DNA: TGTGCCAGCAGCTTAGTTGCGGGGGGCCTTAATGAGCAGTTCTTC
V: TRBV13; J: TRBJ2-1; D: TRBD2; size: .; CDR3: CASSVGGSGGNNEQFF; DNA: TGTGCCAGCAGCGTCGGGGGAAGCGGGGGGAACAATGAGCAGTTCTTC
V: TRBV7-9; J: TRBJ1-1; D: .; size: once; CDR3: CASSLGGAGGTEAFF; DNA: TGTGCCAGCAGCTTAGGGGGAGCGGGGGGCACTGAAGCTTTCTTT
V: TRBV2; J: TRBJ2-2; D: TRBD1; size: .; CDR3: CASKRQGANTGELFF; DNA: TGTGCCAGCAAGCGACAGGGGGCGAACACCGGGGAGCTGTTTTTT
V: TRBV6-1; J: TRBJ2-7; D: .; size: .; CDR3: CASSEAFADEQYF; DNA: TGTGCCAGCAGTGAAGCTTTTGCGGACGAGCAGTACTTC
V: TRBV19; J: TRBJ2-7; D: .; size: .; CDR3: CASSTPQDSHRYEQYF; DNA: TGTGCCAGTAGTACCCCCCAAGACAGTCACCGCTACGAGCAGTACTTC
V: TRBV7-9; J: TRBJ2-3; D: .; size: .; CDR3: CASSLGSALSTDTQYF; DNA: TGTGCCAGCAGCTTAGGGTCGGCCCTCTCAACAGATACGCAGTATTTT
V: TRBV29-1; J: TRBJ2-5; D: .; size: .; CDR3: CSVEEVAETQYF; DNA: TGCAGCGTTGAGGAGGTAGCGGAGACCCAGTACTTC